These 21 T cell receptor beta chains originate from one sample sequenced in a study of T cell responses to AZD1222 COVID-19 vaccine. Using immunoSEQ multiplex PCR, the repertoire was profiled, and TCRdb retains in-frame clones only, with some absent. The table shows over 110,000 clones, with roughly nine tenths occurring only once. The sample was peripheral blood, taken 28 days after the second AZD1222 dose. The receptors were gathered from an adult who received the AZD1222 COVID-19 vaccine.

V usage is TRBV28 and J usage is TRBJ1-2; possibly TRBD1 for D (5 bases). Germline V gene data show CDR1 as MDHEN and CDR2 as SYDVKM. The CDR3 sequence is 16 residues long. V lost 5 bases, J lost 8 bases, and 24 bases lay in between. CDR3 sequence reads: CASSPRRLAWGEGYTF. The CDR3 DNA reads TGTGCCAGCAGTCCCCGCCGACTGGCGTGGGGGGAAGGCTACACCTTC.

The chain combines TRBV29-1 with TRBJ1-1; possible D gene TRBD1, 5 bases. CDR3 length equals 14 residues. Trimming removed 5 bases at V and 5 bases at J, with 18 bases between. Germline lookup yields CDR1 SQVTM and CDR2 ANQGSEA. The CDR3 coding sequence is TGCAGCGTTCTGAGCAGGGAGGGGAGAACTGAAGCTTTCTTT. Protein sequence: CSVLSREGRTEAFF. Together with reference TRBV29-1 and TRBJ1-1, the CDR3 gives the full variable domain: SAVISQKPSRDICQRGTSLTIQCQVDSQVTMMFWYRQQPGQSLTLIATANQGSEATYESGFVIDKFPISRPNLTFSTLTVSNMSPEDSSIYLCSVLSREGRTEAFFGQGTRLTVV.

V usage is TRBV12-3 or TRBV12-4 and J usage is TRBJ1-1; D remains unclear. V shed 5 bases and J shed 9 bases, with 16 bases lying between them. The CDR3 is made up of 13 amino acids. The CDR3 here is CASSRMRESKAFF. The CDR3 nucleotides are TGTGCCAGCAGTCGAATGCGGGAGTCTAAAGCTTTCTTT.

V usage is TRBV28 and J usage is TRBJ1-4; D is perhaps TRBD1 (6 bases). The CDR3 has 13 residues. Trimming stripped 8 bases from V and 8 bases from J, with 15 bases between. The germline gives CDR1 MDHEN, CDR2 SYDVKM. CDR3 DNA: TGTGCCAGCGCTGGGACACCTCGGGAAAAACTGTTTTTT. The encoded protein is CASAGTPREKLFF.

V and J are TRBV19 and TRBJ1-2; D remains ambiguous. The CDR3 consists of 14 residues. Deletions cut 4 bases from V and 1 base from J, with 10 bases between. CDR1 is LNHDA and CDR2 is SQIVND in the germline V gene (reference sequence). The CDR3 protein is CASSTRSLNYGYTF. The CDR3 nucleotides read TGTGCCAGTAGTACCAGAAGCCTTAACTATGGCTACACCTTC.

V gene TRBV24-1 combines with J gene TRBJ2-1; possibly TRBD1 for D (5 bases). The CDR3 has 16 residues. CDR1 is KGHDR and CDR2 is SFDVKD in the germline V gene. The V end was cut by 3 bases, the J end by 3 bases, with 14 bases between. CDR3 sequence reads: CATSDGARAGYNEQFF. CDR3 in DNA: TGTGCCACCAGTGATGGGGCGAGAGCCGGCTACAATGAGCAGTTCTTC.

The CDR3: CASSPFQGNEQFF. In DNA form, the CDR3 reads TGTGCCAGCTCACCCTTCCAGGGTAATGAGCAGTTCTTC. The chain joins TRBV18 to TRBJ2-1, with TRBD1 as a possible D gene (5 bases). The CDR3 consists of 13 residues. Germline values: CDR1 KGHSH, CDR2 LQKENI. V gave up 3 bases and J gave up 7 bases, with 10 bases separating them.

This sequence joins TRBV10-3 and TRBJ1-2; tentatively, D is TRBD1 (6 bases). V was clipped by 5 bases and J by 8 bases, with 12 bases between them. CDR3 size: 12 residues. CDR1 is ENHRY and CDR2 is SYGVKD in the germline V gene. For the CDR3, the DNA is TGTGCCATCAGTCGGACAGAGGACGGCTACACCTTC. This codes for CAISRTEDGYTF.

The chain employs TRBV4-2 and TRBJ2-7; D may be TRBD2 (6 bases). This CDR3 contains 16 residues. V was cut by 4 bases and J by 5 bases, with 21 bases left in between. Germline V lookup: CDR1 LGHNA, CDR2 YNFKEQ. The CDR3 region has the DNA TGTGCCAGCAGCCGAACCCTAGCGCCGTCGGGCGACGAGCAGTACTTC. Its protein is CASSRTLAPSGDEQYF.

This clone has only one observation. V gene TRBV15 combines with J gene TRBJ2-7; possible D gene TRBD2, 6 bases. In germline, CDR1 is LNHNV, CDR2 YYDKDF (reference sequence). V lost 0 bases and J lost 2, with 11 bases in between. The CDR3 totals 15 residues. The CDR3 nucleotides are TGTGCCACCAGCAGAGATCGGGGGACGACCTACGAGCAGTACTTC. It specifies CATSRDRGTTYEQYF.

V and J are TRBV30 and TRBJ2-1, with D maybe TRBD1 (6 bases). Germline CDR1 reads GTSNPN; CDR2 reads SVGIG (reference sequence). V dropped 5 bases and J dropped 5 bases, with 16 bases sitting between them. The CDR3 contains 14 residues. The CDR3 DNA is TGTGCCTGGGACAGGCAACACGGGAACAATGAGCAGTTCTTC. Encoded protein: CAWDRQHGNNEQFF.

The chain recombines TRBV11-2 with TRBJ1-1, with unresolved D. This CDR3 region has 16 residues. Trimming shortened V by 0 bases and J by 1 base, and 12 bases separated the two germline ends. Germline CDR1 SGHAT, CDR2 FQNNGV. In DNA, the CDR3 is TGTGCCAGCAGCTTAGATGGTCTCAGCCAGAACACTGAAGCTTTCTTT. It codes for CASSLDGLSQNTEAFF.

This chain uses TRBV7-2 with TRBJ1-6, with D hard to call. The germline V and J ends were trimmed by 6 bases and 3 bases, with 18 bases remaining between them. Germline V gene sequence: CDR1 SGHTA, CDR2 FQGNSA. The CDR3 runs to 17 residues. CDR3 protein: CASRAEARGIYNSPLHF. DNA for the CDR3: TGTGCCAGCAGGGCTGAGGCACGGGGAATCTATAATTCACCCCTCCACTTT.

The DNA of the CDR3 is TGTGCCAGCATCACCGTTCCCGGGACAGGGGTGACCGGGGAGCTGTTTTTT. This sequence encodes CASITVPGTGVTGELFF. J is TRBJ2-2 and V is TRBV7-9; TRBD1 matches 10 bases. Unmatched junction bases numbered 13, after V lost 7 bases and J lost 5 bases. The V gene's germline CDR1 is SEHNR and CDR2 FQNEAQ (reference sequence). The CDR3 is made up of 17 amino acids.

In its sample, this clone was seen once. This chain uses TRBV9 with TRBJ2-3; 12 nucleotides agree with TRBD2. The length of the CDR3 is 16 residues. Trimming at V came to 3 bases and at J to 2 bases, leaving 4 bases not matched to a gene. CDR1 and CDR2 from the germline V gene are SGDLS and YYNGEE. The CDR3 reads CASSARLAGVTDTQYF. CDR3 nucleotide sequence: TGTGCCAGCAGCGCACGACTAGCGGGGGTCACAGATACGCAGTATTTT.

The rearrangement links TRBV28 to TRBJ2-3, with TRBD2 matching over 7 bases. CDR3 length equals 16 residues. With 6 bases clipped from V and 6 bases from J, the junction kept 15 bases outside the gene matches. Germline lookup yields CDR1 MDHEN and CDR2 SYDVKM. CDR3 DNA: TGTGCCAGCAGGCCCACGAACGGAGCGGGGAGGGATACGCAGTATTTT. This sequence encodes CASRPTNGAGRDTQYF.

The count of this clone is one. The chain joins TRBV28 to TRBJ1-2; tentatively, D is TRBD1 (6 bases). The CDR3 runs to 15 residues. V lost 5 bases, J lost 4 bases, and 17 bases lay in between. Germline V gene sequence: CDR1 MDHEN, CDR2 SYDVKM. The CDR3 spells CASSASLQGTYGYTF. The CDR3 DNA reads TGTGCCAGCAGTGCATCATTACAGGGTACCTATGGCTACACCTTC.

A few counts support this clone. V usage is TRBV3-1 (or the pseudogene TRBV3-2) and J usage is TRBJ1-2; D possibly corresponds to TRBD1 (5 bases). The CDR3 runs to 16 residues. The germline CDR1 and CDR2 sequences are LGHDT and YNNKEL (reference sequence). The V end lost 4 bases, the J end lost 7 bases, and 22 bases lay between the germline ends. The CDR3 sequence: CASSPPWEEKGRGYTF. In nucleotides, the CDR3 is TGTGCCAGCAGCCCCCCGTGGGAAGAGAAGGGACGTGGCTACACCTTC.

CDR3 residues: CATSDLRDRDSYNSPLHF. The CDR3 coding sequence is TGTGCCACCAGTGATCTCCGGGACAGGGACTCCTATAATTCACCCCTCCACTTT. V gene TRBV24-1 combines with J gene TRBJ1-6; 9 bases are shared with TRBD1. The V and J ends lost 3 bases and 0 bases, in that order; junction bases with no gene match: 5. Per the germline V gene, CDR1 is KGHDR and CDR2 is SFDVKD. The CDR3 contains 18 residues.

CDR3 coding DNA: TGTGCCAGCAGTTTTCGGCAGGGGGAGCAAGCTTTCTTT. Protein sequence: CASSFRQGEQAFF. J is TRBJ1-1 and V is TRBV12-3 or TRBV12-4; TRBD1 matches 7 bases. The CDR3 runs to 13 residues. V lost 3 bases, J lost 9 bases, and 7 bases stayed unmatched.

V gene TRBV4-3 combines with J gene TRBJ1-3; possibly TRBD1 for D (6 bases). V was shortened by 0 bases and J by 3 bases, with 9 bases between the two germline ends. Per germline, CDR1 LGHNA and CDR2 YSLEER. This CDR3 region has 15 residues. The DNA for the CDR3 is TGCGCCAGCAGCCAAGATAGGGGGTTTGGAAACACCATATATTTT. This encodes CASSQDRGFGNTIYF.